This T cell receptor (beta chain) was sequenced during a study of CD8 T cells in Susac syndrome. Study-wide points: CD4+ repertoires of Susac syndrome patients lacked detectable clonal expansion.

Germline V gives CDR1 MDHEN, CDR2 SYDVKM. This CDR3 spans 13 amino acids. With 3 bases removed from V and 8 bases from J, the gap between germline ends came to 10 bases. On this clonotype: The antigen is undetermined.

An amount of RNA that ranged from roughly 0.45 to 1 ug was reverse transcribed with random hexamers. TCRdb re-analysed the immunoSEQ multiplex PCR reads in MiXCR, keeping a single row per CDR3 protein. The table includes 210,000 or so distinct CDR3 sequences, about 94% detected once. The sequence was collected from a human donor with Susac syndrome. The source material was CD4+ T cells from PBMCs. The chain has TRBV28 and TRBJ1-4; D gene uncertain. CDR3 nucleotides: TGTGCCAGCAGTTTCCCCTTGGGAGAAAAACTGTTTTTT. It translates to CASSFPLGEKLFF.